This passage covers 5 T cell receptor beta chains from one sample sequenced in a study of blood T cell repertoires in COVID-19 (dated by TCRdb to the early 2020s). The library was generated by the immunoSEQ multiplex PCR assay. This immuneACCESS table, as held by TCRdb, lists in-frame sequences with V and J called but not all clones. Of the missing ones, under half trace to an unresolved V gene in checked studies; the others have no known cause. The sample table contains 170,000 or so clones; only one count was recorded for roughly 84% of them. 7% to 8% of the sample lies in the top ten. The sample taken for sequencing was PBMCs or T cells enriched from blood (not recorded which). The source of these receptors is a woman aged 45-65 years who had recovered from COVID-19.

Concerning this clone: Germline is not matched at one junction end, which may reflect a read error. This chain links TRBV5-6 with TRBJ2-4; a weak D match, TRBD2 (6 bases). CDR3 length: 14 residues. CDR1 is SGHDT and CDR2 is YYEEEE in the germline V gene. Here the CDR3 DNA reads TGTGCCAGCAGGTTGGCGGCAGGAGGGAACATTCAGTACTTC. The encoded protein is CASRLAAGGNIQYF. Filled out from reference TRBV5-6 and TRBJ2-4, the complete variable domain reads DAGVTQSPTHLIKTRGQQVTLRCSPKSGHDTVSWYQQALGQGPQFIFQYYEEEERQRGNFPDRFSGHQFPNYSSELNVNALLLGDSALYLCASRLAAGGNIQYFGAGTRLSVL.

The chain carries TRBV19 and TRBJ2-1; 13 bases line up with TRBD2. Per germline, CDR1 LNHDA and CDR2 SQIVND (reference sequence). There are 16 residues in the CDR3. V lost 5 bases to trimming and J lost 7 bases; unmatched junction nucleotides: 8. CDR3 DNA: TGTGCCAGTAGTCATTACGGGACTAGCGGGACGAATGAGCAGTTCTTC. Translation: CASSHYGTSGTNEQFF.

The chain is built from TRBV18 and TRBJ2-7; tentatively, D is TRBD1 (6 bases). The CDR3 is 14 residues long. Trimming took 2 bases from V and 3 from J, leaving 11 bases between them. The germline CDR1 and CDR2 sequences are KGHSH and LQKENI. The DNA of the CDR3 is TGTGCCAGCTCACCAATCGGACAGATCTACGAGCAGTACTTC. Its translation: CASSPIGQIYEQYF. The full variable domain, rest sourced from reference TRBV18 and TRBJ2-7, is NAGVMQNPRHLVRRRGQEARLRCSPMKGHSHVYWYRQLPEEGLKFMVYLQKENIIDESGMPKERFSAEFPKEGPSILRIQQVVRGDSAAYFCASSPIGQIYEQYFGPGTRLTVT.

The V gene is TRBV2, the J gene TRBJ2-5, with D unresolved. The CDR3 consists of 14 residues. Trimming removed 1 base at V and 10 bases at J, with 16 bases between. Germline-derived CDR1 and CDR2 are SNHLY and FYNNEI. This CDR3 is CASSEEYSFPDQYF. DNA of the CDR3: TGTGCCAGCAGTGAAGAATACAGTTTCCCAGACCAGTACTTC.

The chain recombines TRBV18 with TRBJ2-1; 11 bases agree with TRBD2. CDR1 is KGHSH, CDR2 LQKENI, per germline. CDR3 length: 16 residues. The V segment lost 6 bases and the J segment 10 bases; nucleotides outside the gene matches: 14. The CDR3: CASSTRGLADPNEQFF. The CDR3 region has the DNA TGTGCCAGCTCCACCAGGGGACTAGCGGATCCTAACGAGCAGTTCTTC.